In this sample, the clone carrying this T cell receptor beta chain turned up once. This specimen belongs to a study of cytomegalovirus exposure and HLA in healthy donors. Germline V lookup: CDR1 SGHRS, CDR2 YFSETQ. CDR3 length: 16 amino acids. V was clipped by 1 base and J by 2 bases; unmatched bases: 7. PCR amplification relied on 60 Vbeta primers (plus 13 Jbeta primers). Profiled with immunoSEQ multiplex PCR; TCRdb holds only in-frame clones, not every one. The repertoire consists of 200,000 to 250,000 clones, with approximately 88% occurring once and the leading ten covering roughly 0.75%. Sequencing input: PBMCs. The clonotype was recovered from a boy between 2 and 15 years old in good health and CMV-seronegative. The genes are TRBV5-1 and TRBJ2-3; 7 bases match TRBD2. The CDR3 loop reads CASSLNWRETTDTQYF. In nucleotides, the CDR3 is TGCGCCAGCAGCTTGAATTGGCGGGAGACCACAGATACGCAGTATTTT.